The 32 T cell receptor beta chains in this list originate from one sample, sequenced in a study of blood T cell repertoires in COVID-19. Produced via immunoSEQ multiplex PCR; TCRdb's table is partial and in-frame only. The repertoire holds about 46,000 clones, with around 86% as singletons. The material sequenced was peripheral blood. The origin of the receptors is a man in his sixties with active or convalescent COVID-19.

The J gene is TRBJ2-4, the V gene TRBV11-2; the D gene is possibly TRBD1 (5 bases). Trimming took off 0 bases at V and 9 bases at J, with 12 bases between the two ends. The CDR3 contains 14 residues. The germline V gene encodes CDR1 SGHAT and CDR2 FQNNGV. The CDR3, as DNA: TGTGCCAGCAGCTTAGAGGCAGGGTGGGGCATTCAGTACTTC. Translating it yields CASSLEAGWGIQYF.

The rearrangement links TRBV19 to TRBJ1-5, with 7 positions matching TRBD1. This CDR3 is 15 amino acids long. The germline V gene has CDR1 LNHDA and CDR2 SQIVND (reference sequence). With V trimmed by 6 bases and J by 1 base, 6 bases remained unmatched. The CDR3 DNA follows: TGTGCCAGTAGCCCGACAGGGAACAGCAATCAGCCCCAGCATTTT. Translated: CASSPTGNSNQPQHF.

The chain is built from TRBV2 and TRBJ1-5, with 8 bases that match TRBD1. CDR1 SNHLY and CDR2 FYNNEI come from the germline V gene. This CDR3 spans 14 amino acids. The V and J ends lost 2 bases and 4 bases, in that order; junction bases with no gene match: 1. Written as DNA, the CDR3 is TGTGCCAGCAGTGAACAGGGGGCGAATCAGCCCCAGCATTTT. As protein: CASSEQGANQPQHF.

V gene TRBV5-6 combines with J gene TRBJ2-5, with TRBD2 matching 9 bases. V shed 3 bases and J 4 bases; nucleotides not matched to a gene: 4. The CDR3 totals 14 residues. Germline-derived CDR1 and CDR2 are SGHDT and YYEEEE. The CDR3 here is CASSSLAGVETQYF. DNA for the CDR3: TGTGCCAGCAGCTCCTTAGCGGGGGTAGAGACCCAGTACTTC.

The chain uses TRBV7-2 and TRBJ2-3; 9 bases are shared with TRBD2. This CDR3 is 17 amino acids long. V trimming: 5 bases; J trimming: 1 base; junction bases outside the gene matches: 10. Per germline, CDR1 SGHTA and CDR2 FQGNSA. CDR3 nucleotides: TGTGCCAGCAGCCCCCAAATGCGGGGGGGAGGCACAGATACGCAGTATTTT. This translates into CASSPQMRGGGTDTQYF.

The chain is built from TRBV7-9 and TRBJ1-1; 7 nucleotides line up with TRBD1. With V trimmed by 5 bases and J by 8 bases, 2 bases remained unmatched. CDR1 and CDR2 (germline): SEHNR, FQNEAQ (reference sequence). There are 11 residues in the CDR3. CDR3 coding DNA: TGTGCCAGCAGCCCAGGGGGAGAAGCTTTCTTT. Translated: CASSPGGEAFF.

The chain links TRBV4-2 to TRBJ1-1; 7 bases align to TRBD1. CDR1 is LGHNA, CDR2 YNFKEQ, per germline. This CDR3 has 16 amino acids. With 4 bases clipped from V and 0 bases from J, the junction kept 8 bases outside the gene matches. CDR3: CASSPRTGLMNTEAFF. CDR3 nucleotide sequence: TGTGCCAGCAGCCCGCGGACAGGATTAATGAACACTGAAGCTTTCTTT.

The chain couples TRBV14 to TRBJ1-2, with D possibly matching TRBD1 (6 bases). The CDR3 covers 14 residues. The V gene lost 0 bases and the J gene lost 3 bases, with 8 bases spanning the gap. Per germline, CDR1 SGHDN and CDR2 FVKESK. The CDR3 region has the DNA TGTGCCAGCAGCCAAGAAACAGGGTACTATGGCTACACCTTC. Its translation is CASSQETGYYGYTF. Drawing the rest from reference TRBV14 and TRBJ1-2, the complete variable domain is EAGVTQFPSHSVIEKGQTVTLRCDPISGHDNLYWYRRVMGKEIKFLLHFVKESKQDESGMPNNRFLAERTGGTYSTLKVQPAELEDSGVYFCASSQETGYYGYTFGSGTRLTVV.

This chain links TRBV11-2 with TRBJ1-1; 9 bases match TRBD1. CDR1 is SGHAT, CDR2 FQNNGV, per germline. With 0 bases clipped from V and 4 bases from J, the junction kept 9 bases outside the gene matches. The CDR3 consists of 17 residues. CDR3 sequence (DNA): TGTGCCAGCAGCTTAGAGAGGGGGGGGACAGGGTCCACTGAAGCTTTCTTT. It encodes CASSLERGGTGSTEAFF.

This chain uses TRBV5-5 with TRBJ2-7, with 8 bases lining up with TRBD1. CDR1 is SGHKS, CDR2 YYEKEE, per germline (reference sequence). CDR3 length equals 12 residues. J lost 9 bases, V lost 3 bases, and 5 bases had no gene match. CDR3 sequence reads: CASSSTGGRQYF. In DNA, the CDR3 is TGTGCCAGCAGCTCCACAGGGGGGAGGCAGTACTTC.

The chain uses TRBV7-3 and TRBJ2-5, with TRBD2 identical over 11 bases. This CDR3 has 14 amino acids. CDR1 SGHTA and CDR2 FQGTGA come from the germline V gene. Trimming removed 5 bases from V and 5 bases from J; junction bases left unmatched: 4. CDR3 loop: CASSISGGEETQYF. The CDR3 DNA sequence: TGTGCCAGCAGCATTAGCGGGGGGGAGGAGACCCAGTACTTC.

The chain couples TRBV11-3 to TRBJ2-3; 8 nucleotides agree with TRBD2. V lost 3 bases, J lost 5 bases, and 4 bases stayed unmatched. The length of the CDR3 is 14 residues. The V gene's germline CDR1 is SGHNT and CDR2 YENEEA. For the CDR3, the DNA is TGTGCCAGCAGCTTCGGGGGGGGCCAAGATACGCAGTATTTT. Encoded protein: CASSFGGGQDTQYF. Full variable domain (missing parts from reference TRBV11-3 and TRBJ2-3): EAGVVQSPRYKIIEKKQPVAFWCNPISGHNTLYWYLQNLGQGPELLIRYENEEAVDDSQLPKDRFSAERLKGVDSTLKIQPAELGDSAVYLCASSFGGGQDTQYFGPGTRLTVL.

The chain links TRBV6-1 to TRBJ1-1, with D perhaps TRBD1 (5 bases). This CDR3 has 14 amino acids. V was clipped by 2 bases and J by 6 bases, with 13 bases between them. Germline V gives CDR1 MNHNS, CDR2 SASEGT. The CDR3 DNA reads TGTGCCAGCAGTGAACCAATCACAGGTTCTGAAGCTTTCTTT. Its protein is CASSEPITGSEAFF.

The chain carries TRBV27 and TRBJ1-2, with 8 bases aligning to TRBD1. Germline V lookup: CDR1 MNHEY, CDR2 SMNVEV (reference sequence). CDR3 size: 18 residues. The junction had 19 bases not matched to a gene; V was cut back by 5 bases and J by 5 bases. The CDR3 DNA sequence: TGTGCCAGCAGTCCGACAGGGGTTAGGCGATCATGGAGTTATGGCTACACCTTC. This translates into CASSPTGVRRSWSYGYTF.

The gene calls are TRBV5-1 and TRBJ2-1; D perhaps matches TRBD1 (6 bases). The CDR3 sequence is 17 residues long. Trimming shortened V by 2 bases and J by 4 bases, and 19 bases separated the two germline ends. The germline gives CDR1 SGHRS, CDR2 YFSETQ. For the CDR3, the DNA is TGCGCCAGCAGCTTCCGGGACACCAGGGTGGGATACAATGAGCAGTTCTTC. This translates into CASSFRDTRVGYNEQFF.

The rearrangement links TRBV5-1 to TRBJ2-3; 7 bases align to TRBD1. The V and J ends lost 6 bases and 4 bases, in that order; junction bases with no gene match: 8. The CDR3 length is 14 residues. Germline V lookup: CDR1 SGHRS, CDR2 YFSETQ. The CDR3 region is CASNRAGGSDTQYF. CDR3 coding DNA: TGCGCCAGCAACAGGGCAGGGGGTTCAGATACGCAGTATTTT.

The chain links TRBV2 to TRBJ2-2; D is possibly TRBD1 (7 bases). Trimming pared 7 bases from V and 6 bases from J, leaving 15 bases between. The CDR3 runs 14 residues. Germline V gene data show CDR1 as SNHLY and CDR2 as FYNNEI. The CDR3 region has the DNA TGTGCCAGCAATCAGGGGGGTGATCCCGGGGAGCTGTTTTTT. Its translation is CASNQGGDPGELFF. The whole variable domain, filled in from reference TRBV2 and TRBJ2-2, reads EPEVTQTPSHQVTQMGQEVILRCVPISNHLYFYWYRQILGQKVEFLVSFYNNEISEKSEIFDDQFSVERPDGSNFTLKIRSTKLEDSAMYFCASNQGGDPGELFFGEGSRLTVL.

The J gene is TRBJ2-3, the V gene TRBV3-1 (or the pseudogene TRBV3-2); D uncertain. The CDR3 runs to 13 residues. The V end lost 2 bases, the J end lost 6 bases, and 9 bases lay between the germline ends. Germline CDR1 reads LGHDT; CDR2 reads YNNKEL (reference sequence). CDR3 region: CASSQFTKDTQYF. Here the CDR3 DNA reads TGTGCCAGCAGCCAATTTACTAAGGATACGCAGTATTTT.

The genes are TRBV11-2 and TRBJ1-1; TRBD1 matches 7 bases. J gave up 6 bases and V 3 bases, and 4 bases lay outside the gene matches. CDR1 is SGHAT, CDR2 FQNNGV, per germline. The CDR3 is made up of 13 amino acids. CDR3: CASSLTGRAEAFF. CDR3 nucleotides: TGTGCCAGCAGCTTGACAGGGAGAGCTGAAGCTTTCTTT.

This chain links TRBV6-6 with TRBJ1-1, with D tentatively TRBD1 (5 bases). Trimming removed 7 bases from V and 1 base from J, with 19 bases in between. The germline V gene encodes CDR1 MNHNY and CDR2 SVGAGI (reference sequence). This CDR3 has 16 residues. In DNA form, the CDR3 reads TGTGCCAGCACACAGTACGGGGGACGGCGGAACACTGAAGCTTTCTTT. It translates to CASTQYGGRRNTEAFF.

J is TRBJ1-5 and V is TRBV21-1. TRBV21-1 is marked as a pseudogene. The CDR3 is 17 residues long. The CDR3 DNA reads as TGTGCCAGCAGCAATTGGAGGGAACCACCTTGGGCTCAGCCCCAGCATTTT. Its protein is CASSNWREPPWAQPQHF.

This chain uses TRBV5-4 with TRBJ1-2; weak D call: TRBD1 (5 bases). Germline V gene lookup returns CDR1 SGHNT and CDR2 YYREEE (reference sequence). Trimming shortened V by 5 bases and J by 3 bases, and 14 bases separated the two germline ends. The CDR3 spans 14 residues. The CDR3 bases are TGTGCCAGCAGATCCGGGGGGAGAGACTATGGCTACACCTTC. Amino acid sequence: CASRSGGRDYGYTF.

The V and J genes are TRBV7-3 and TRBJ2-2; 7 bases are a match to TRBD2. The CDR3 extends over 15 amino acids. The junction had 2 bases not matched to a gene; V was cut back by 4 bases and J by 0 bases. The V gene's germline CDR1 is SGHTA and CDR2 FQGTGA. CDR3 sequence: CASSSGLANTGELFF. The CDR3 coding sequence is TGTGCCAGCAGCTCTGGACTAGCGAACACCGGGGAGCTGTTTTTT.

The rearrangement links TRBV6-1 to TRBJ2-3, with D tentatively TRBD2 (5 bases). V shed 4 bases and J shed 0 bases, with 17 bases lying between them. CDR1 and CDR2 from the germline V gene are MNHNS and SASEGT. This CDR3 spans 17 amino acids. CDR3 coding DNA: TGTGCCAGCAGTGCTCCCGCCGGAGGCTCCAGCACAGATACGCAGTATTTT. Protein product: CASSAPAGGSSTDTQYF.

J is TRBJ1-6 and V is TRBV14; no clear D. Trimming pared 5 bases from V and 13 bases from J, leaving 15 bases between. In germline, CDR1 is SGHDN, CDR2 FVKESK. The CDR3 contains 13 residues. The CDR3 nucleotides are TGTGCCAGCAGCTTAGAAGCATTCAACCCCCTCCACTTT. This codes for CASSLEAFNPLHF.

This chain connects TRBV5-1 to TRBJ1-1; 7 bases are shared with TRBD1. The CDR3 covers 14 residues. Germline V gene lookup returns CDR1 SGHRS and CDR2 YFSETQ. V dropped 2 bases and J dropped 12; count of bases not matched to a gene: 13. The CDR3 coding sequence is TGCGCCAGCAGCTTCGCAAACAACAGGGGTGAGACTTTCTTT. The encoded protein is CASSFANNRGETFF.

The chain's CDR3 is CASSSGNQPQHF. CDR3 nucleotides: TGTGCCAGCAGTTCAGGGAATCAGCCCCAGCATTTT. The chain is built from TRBV27 and TRBJ1-5, with D tentatively TRBD1 (5 bases). Per germline, CDR1 MNHEY and CDR2 SMNVEV (reference sequence). This CDR3 has 12 amino acids. The ends were cut back, 4 bases at V and 4 bases at J, with 5 bases in the middle.

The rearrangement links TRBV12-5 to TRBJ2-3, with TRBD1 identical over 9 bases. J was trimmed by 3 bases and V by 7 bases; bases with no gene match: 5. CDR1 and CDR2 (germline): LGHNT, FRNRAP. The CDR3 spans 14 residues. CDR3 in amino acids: CASAEQGATDTQYF. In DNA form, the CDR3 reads TGTGCTAGTGCCGAACAGGGGGCTACAGATACGCAGTATTTT.

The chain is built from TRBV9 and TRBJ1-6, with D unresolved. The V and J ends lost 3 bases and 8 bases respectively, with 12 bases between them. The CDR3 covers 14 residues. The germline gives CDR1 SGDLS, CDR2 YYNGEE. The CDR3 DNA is TGTGCCAGCAGCGATAACCAGGATTATTCACCCCTCCACTTT. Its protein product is CASSDNQDYSPLHF.

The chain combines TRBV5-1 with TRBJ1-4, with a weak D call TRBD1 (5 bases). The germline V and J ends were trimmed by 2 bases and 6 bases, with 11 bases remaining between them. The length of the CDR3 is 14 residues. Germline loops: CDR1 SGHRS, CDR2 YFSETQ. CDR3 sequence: CASSFGRVDEKLFF. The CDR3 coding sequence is TGCGCCAGCAGCTTCGGCAGGGTAGATGAAAAACTGTTTTTT.

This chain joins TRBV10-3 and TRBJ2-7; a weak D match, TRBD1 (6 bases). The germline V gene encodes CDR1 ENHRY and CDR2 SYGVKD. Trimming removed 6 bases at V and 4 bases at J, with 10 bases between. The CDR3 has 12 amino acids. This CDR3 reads CAISPDRYEQYF. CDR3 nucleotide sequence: TGTGCCATCAGCCCCGACAGGTACGAGCAGTACTTC.

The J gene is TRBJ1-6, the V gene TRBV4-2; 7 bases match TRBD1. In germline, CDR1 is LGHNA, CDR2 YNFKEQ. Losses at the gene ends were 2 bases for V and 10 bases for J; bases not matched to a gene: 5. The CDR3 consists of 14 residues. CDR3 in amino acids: CASSQLDRNSPLHF. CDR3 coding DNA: TGTGCCAGCAGCCAACTGGACAGGAACTCACCCCTCCACTTT.